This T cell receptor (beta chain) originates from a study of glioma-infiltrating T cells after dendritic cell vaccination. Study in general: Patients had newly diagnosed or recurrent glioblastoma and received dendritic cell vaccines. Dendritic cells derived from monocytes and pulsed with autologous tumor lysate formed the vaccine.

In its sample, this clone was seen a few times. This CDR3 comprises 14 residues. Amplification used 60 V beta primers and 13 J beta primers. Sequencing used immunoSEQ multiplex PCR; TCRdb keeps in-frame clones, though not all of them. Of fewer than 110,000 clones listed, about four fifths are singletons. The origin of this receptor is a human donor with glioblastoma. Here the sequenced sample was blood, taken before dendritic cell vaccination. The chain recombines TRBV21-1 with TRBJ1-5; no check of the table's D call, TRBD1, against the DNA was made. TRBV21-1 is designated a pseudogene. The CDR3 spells CASSKGRGHQPQHF. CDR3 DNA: TGTGCCAGCAGCAAAGGGAGGGGGCATCAGCCCCAGCATTTT.